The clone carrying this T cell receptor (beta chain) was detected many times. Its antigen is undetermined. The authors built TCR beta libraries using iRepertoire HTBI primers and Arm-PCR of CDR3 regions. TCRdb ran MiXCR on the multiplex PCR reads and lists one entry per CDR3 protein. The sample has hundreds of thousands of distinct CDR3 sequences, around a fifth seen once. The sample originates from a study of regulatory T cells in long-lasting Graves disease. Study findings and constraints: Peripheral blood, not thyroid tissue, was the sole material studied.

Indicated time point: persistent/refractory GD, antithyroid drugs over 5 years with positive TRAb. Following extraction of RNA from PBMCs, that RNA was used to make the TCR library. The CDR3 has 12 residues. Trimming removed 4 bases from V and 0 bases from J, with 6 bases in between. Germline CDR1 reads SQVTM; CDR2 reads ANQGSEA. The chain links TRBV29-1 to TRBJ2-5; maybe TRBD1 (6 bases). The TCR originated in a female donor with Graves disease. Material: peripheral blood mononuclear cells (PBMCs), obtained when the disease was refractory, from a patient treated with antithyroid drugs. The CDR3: CSVGTDQETQYF. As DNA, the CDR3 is TGCAGCGTTGGGACAGACCAAGAGACCCAGTACTTC.